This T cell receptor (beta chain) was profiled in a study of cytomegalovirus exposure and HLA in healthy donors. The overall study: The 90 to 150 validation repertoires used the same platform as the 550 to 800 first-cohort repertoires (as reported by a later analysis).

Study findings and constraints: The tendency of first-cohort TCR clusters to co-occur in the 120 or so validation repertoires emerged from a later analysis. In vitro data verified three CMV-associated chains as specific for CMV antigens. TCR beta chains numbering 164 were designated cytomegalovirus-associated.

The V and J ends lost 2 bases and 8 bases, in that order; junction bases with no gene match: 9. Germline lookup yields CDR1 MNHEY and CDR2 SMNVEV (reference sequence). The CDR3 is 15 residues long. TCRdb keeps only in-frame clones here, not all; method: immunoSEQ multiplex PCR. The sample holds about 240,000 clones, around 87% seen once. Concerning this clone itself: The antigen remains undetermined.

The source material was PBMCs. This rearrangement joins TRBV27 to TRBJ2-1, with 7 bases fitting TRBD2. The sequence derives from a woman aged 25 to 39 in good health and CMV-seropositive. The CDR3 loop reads CASSLAGAEFYEQFF. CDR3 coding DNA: TGTGCCAGCAGTTTAGCGGGAGCGGAGTTCTATGAGCAGTTCTTC.